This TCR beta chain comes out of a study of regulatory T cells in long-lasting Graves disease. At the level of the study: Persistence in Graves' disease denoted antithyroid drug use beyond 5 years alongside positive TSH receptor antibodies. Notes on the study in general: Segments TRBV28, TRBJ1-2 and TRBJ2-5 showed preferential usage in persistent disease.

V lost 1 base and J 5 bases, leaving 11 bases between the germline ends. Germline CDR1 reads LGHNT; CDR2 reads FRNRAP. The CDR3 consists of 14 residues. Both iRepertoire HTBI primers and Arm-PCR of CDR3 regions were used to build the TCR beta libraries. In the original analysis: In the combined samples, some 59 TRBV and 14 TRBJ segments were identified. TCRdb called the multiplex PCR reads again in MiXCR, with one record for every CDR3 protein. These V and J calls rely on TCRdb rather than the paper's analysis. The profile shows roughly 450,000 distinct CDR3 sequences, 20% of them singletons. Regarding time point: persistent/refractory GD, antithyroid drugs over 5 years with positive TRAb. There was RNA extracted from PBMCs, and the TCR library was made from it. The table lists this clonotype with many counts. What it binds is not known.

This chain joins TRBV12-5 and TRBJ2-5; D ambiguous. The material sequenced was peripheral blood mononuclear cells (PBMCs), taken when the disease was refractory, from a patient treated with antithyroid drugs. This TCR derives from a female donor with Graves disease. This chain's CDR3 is CASGLGSSGETQYF. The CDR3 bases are TGTGCTAGTGGTTTGGGTTCGTCCGGGGAGACCCAGTACTTC.